This T cell receptor (beta chain) is drawn from a study of blood T cell repertoires in COVID-19. The repertoire was sequenced with immunoSEQ multiplex PCR; TCRdb's copy has only in-frame clones and lacks some. The sample records tens of thousands of clones, less than 85% being singletons. This TCR was sampled from a man aged 60 to 69 with acute or convalescent COVID-19. The specimen was peripheral blood.

The CDR3 DNA is TGTGCCAGCAGCTTCCGACTAGCGGGGCTACAAGAGACCCAGTACTTC. Translation gives CASSFRLAGLQETQYF. The rearrangement joins TRBV7-9 to TRBJ2-5; TRBD2 matches at 11 bases. The V gene's germline CDR1 is SEHNR and CDR2 FQNEAQ (reference sequence). The ends lost 3 bases at V and 2 bases at J; junction bases unmatched: 5. The CDR3 length is 16 residues.